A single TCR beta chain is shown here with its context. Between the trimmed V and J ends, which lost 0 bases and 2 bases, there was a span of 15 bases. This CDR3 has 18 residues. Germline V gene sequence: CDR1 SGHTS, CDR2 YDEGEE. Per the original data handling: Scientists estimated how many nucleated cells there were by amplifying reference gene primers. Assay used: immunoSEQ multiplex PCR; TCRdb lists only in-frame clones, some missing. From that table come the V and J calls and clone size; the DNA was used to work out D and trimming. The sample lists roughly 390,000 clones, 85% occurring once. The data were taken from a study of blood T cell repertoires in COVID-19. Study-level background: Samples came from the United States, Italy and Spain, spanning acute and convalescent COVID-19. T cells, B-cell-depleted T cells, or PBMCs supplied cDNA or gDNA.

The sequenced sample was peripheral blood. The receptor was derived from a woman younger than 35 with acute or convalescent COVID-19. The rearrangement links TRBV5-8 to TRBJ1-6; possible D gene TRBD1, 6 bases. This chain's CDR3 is CASSLAKFQGTYNSPLHF. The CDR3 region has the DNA TGTGCCAGCAGCTTGGCCAAGTTCCAGGGGACCTATAATTCACCCCTCCACTTT.